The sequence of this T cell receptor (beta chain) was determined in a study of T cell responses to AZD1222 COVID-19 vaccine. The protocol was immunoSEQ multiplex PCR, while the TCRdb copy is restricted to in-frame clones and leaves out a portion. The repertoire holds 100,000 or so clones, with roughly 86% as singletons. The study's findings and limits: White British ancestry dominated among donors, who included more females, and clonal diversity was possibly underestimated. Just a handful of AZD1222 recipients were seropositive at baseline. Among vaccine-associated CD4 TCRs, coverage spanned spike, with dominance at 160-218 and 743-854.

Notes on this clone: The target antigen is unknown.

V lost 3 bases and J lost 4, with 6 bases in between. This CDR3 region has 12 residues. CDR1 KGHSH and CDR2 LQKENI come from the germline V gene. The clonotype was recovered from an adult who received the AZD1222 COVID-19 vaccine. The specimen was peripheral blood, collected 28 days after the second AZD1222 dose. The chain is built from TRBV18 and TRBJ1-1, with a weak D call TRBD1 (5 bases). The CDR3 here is CASSPGVTEAFF. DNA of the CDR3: TGTGCCAGCTCACCGGGGGTCACTGAAGCTTTCTTT.